These 22 T cell receptor beta chains originate from one sample sequenced in a study of blood T cell repertoires in COVID-19. Using immunoSEQ multiplex PCR, the repertoire was profiled, and TCRdb retains in-frame clones only, with some absent. The table lists approximately 93,000 clones, roughly 88% of them singletons. The sample was peripheral blood. Source of these receptors: a man between 45 and 60 years old with COVID-19, enrolled during active disease.

The chain is built from TRBV6-5 and TRBJ1-1; D remains unclear. With 2 bases removed from V and 1 base from J, the gap between germline ends came to 8 bases. Germline V lookup: CDR1 MNHEY, CDR2 SVGAGI. The CDR3 spans 14 residues. CDR3: CASSYVSRNTEAFF. The CDR3 DNA reads TGTGCCAGCAGTTACGTGTCCAGGAACACTGAAGCTTTCTTT.

V usage is TRBV30 and J usage is TRBJ1-1, with TRBD1 as a possible D gene (5 bases). The germline V gene has CDR1 GTSNPN and CDR2 SVGIG (reference sequence). This CDR3 region has 14 residues. Trimming stripped 4 bases from V and 2 bases from J, with 14 bases between. CDR3 coding DNA: TGTGCCTGGAACTCAGGGTCGTATAACACTGAAGCTTTCTTT. Translating it yields CAWNSGSYNTEAFF.

CDR3 bases: TGTGCCAGTAGGCAGGACAGACGCAATCAGCCCCAGCATTTT. Encoded protein: CASRQDRRNQPQHF. This chain links TRBV19 with TRBJ1-5, with D perhaps TRBD1 (6 bases). The V end lost 6 bases, the J end lost 2 bases, and 11 bases lay between the germline ends. From germline, CDR1 is LNHDA and CDR2 SQIVND (reference sequence). The CDR3 is 14 amino acids.

The chain combines TRBV4-1 with TRBJ2-3, with D possibly being TRBD2 (5 bases). V lost 4 bases and J lost 2, with 10 bases in between. Germline V gene sequence: CDR1 MGHRA, CDR2 YSYEKL. CDR3 length: 14 amino acids. The CDR3 loop reads CASSPGLSTDTQYF. The CDR3 nucleotides are TGCGCCAGCAGCCCCGGACTCTCCACAGATACGCAGTATTTT.

The V gene is TRBV28, the J gene TRBJ2-2; D unclear. V lost 2 bases, J lost 3 bases, and 4 bases lay in between. Germline CDR1 MDHEN, CDR2 SYDVKM. This CDR3 is 13 amino acids long. CDR3 protein: CASSLQYTGELFF. The DNA of the CDR3 is TGTGCCAGCAGTTTACAGTACACCGGGGAGCTGTTTTTT. The whole variable domain, remainder taken from reference TRBV28 and TRBJ2-2, is DVKVTQSSRYLVKRTGEKVFLECVQDMDHENMFWYRQDPGLGLRLIYFSYDVKMKEKGDIPEGYSVSREKKERFSLILESASTNQTSMYLCASSLQYTGELFFGEGSRLTVL.

CDR3 coding DNA: TGTGCCAGTAGTTTAATAGCCGGGAGCTACGAGCAGTACTTC. Translation: CASSLIAGSYEQYF. The gene calls are TRBV19 and TRBJ2-7; possibly TRBD2 for D (6 bases). The CDR3 sequence is 14 residues long. V gave up 5 bases and J gave up 3 bases, with 14 bases separating them. Germline-derived CDR1 and CDR2 are LNHDA and SQIVND (reference sequence).

This chain connects TRBV6-4 to TRBJ2-7, with 7 bases matching TRBD1. The CDR3 extends over 14 amino acids. With V trimmed by 6 bases and J by 0 bases, 5 bases remained unmatched. CDR1 MRHNA and CDR2 SNTAGT come from the germline V gene. CDR3 in amino acids: CASRPDRTSYEQYF. DNA of the CDR3: TGTGCCAGCAGGCCGGACAGGACCTCCTACGAGCAGTACTTC.

V is TRBV2 and J is TRBJ2-3; D perhaps matches TRBD2 (7 bases). In germline, CDR1 is SNHLY, CDR2 FYNNEI. This CDR3 spans 15 amino acids. Trimming removed 7 bases from V and 0 bases from J, with 14 bases in between. The CDR3 region is CASNRGAVSTDTQYF. In DNA form, the CDR3 reads TGTGCCAGCAATCGGGGGGCGGTTAGCACAGATACGCAGTATTTT.

The rearrangement links TRBV10-3 to TRBJ2-3; perhaps TRBD2 as D (6 bases). In germline, CDR1 is ENHRY, CDR2 SYGVKD. Trimming shortened V by 6 bases and J by 2 bases, and 18 bases separated the two germline ends. The CDR3 has 16 amino acids. Here the CDR3 DNA reads TGTGCCATCAGCCGTGGCTCCCGGGGGTACACAGATACGCAGTATTTT. Residues: CAISRGSRGYTDTQYF.

The chain joins TRBV7-9 to TRBJ2-7; 10 bases fit TRBD1. This CDR3 region has 15 residues. The V gene's germline CDR1 is SEHNR and CDR2 FQNEAQ (reference sequence). The J segment lost 1 base and the V segment lost 4 bases, leaving 4 bases of the junction unmatched. The DNA for the CDR3 is TGTGCCAGCAGCTCGGGACAGGGGTTATCCTACGAGCAGTACTTC. Translated, it gives CASSSGQGLSYEQYF.

This clone was found once. The rearrangement links TRBV10-1 to TRBJ2-7; 11 bases fit TRBD2. The CDR3 is made up of 16 amino acids. Germline values: CDR1 WNHNN, CDR2 SYGVQD (reference sequence). V shed 10 bases, J shed 0 bases, and the junction held 11 bases outside the gene matches. CDR3 protein: CATRTSGPLSSYEQYF. In nucleotides, the CDR3 is TGCGCCACCCGGACTAGCGGGCCCCTGAGCTCCTACGAGCAGTACTTC.

This chain joins TRBV18 and TRBJ1-6; a weak D match, TRBD1 (5 bases). V was shortened by 8 bases and J by 9 bases, with 20 bases between the two germline ends. CDR3 size: 15 residues. Germline V CDR1 and CDR2: KGHSH, LQKENI. The CDR3 DNA reads TGTGCCAGCCAGGAGGGGCTGGGGTTCTTTTCACCCCTCCACTTT. Translated, it gives CASQEGLGFFSPLHF.

The chain is built from TRBV2 and TRBJ2-3; 7 nucleotides agree with TRBD1. In germline, CDR1 is SNHLY, CDR2 FYNNEI. This CDR3 region has 14 residues. The ends lost 2 bases at V and 4 bases at J; junction bases unmatched: 3. In DNA form, the CDR3 reads TGTGCCAGCAGTGAAACAGGGGCTTCAGATACGCAGTATTTT. Amino acids: CASSETGASDTQYF.

The J gene is TRBJ2-1, the V gene TRBV7-9; D remains unclear. The germline V gene has CDR1 SEHNR and CDR2 FQNEAQ (reference sequence). The length of the CDR3 is 11 residues. The CDR3 region has the DNA TGTGCGAGTCAGCGCGACTATGAGCAGTTCTTC. Translating gives CASQRDYEQFF.

CDR3 residues: CASSTDSNYGYTF. In DNA, the CDR3 is TGTGCCAGCAGTACCGACAGCAACTATGGCTACACCTTC. The V and J genes are TRBV2 and TRBJ1-2, with D perhaps matching TRBD1 (5 bases). CDR3 size: 13 residues. The ends were cut back, 5 bases at V and 2 bases at J, with 9 bases in the middle. Germline assignment: CDR1 SNHLY and CDR2 FYNNEI.

The V gene is TRBV7-2, the J gene TRBJ1-2; D is perhaps TRBD1 (6 bases). The CDR3 totals 15 residues. V was clipped by 3 bases and J by 8 bases, with 19 bases between them. Germline V lookup: CDR1 SGHTA, CDR2 FQGNSA. DNA for the CDR3: TGTGCCAGCAGCTTTGGGGGGGCAGGGGCCGGCGGCTACACCTTC. Protein product: CASSFGGAGAGGYTF.

The chain is built from TRBV7-6 and TRBJ2-2, with 10 bases lining up with TRBD1. V trimming: 0 bases; J trimming: 4 bases; junction bases outside the gene matches: 2. Germline values: CDR1 SGHVS, CDR2 FNYEAQ. The CDR3 runs to 16 residues. CDR3 coding DNA: TGTGCCAGCAGCTTAGCCGGGACAGGGGTCACCGGGGAGCTGTTTTTT. This encodes CASSLAGTGVTGELFF.

V is TRBV6-2 or TRBV6-3 and J is TRBJ1-4; 7 bases line up with TRBD1. CDR1 MNHEY and CDR2 SVGEGT come from the germline V gene. The CDR3 is 12 amino acids. Germline trimming cut 5 bases from V and 12 bases from J; bases unmatched to any gene: 6. The CDR3, as DNA: TGTGCCAGCAGTCCAACCGGGACAGAACTGTTTTTT. Its translation: CASSPTGTELFF.

V is TRBV10-3 and J is TRBJ2-7; tentatively, D is TRBD2 (6 bases). The CDR3 is 11 residues long. With 11 bases removed from V and 3 bases from J, the gap between germline ends came to 11 bases. CDR1 and CDR2 from the germline V gene are ENHRY and SYGVKD. The CDR3 sequence is CAASGGYEQYF. CDR3 bases: TGTGCCGCGTCCGGGGGCTACGAGCAGTACTTC.

V gene TRBV13 combines with J gene TRBJ2-1, with 12 bases aligning to TRBD2. Trimming at V came to 1 base and at J to 5 bases, leaving 9 bases not matched to a gene. Germline V gene sequence: CDR1 PRHDT, CDR2 FYEKMQ (reference sequence). This CDR3 comprises 18 residues. CDR3: CASSLVPTSGGTHNEQFF. CDR3 bases: TGTGCCAGCAGCTTAGTCCCCACTAGCGGGGGGACCCACAATGAGCAGTTCTTC. Complete variable domain (other parts from reference TRBV13 and TRBJ2-1): AAGVIQSPRHLIKEKRETATLKCYPIPRHDTVYWYQQGPGQDPQFLISFYEKMQSDKGSIPDRFSAQQFSDYHSELNMSSLELGDSALYFCASSLVPTSGGTHNEQFFGPGTRLTVL.

The chain carries TRBV10-3 and TRBJ2-7; D unresolved. The CDR3 is made up of 11 amino acids. Germline CDR1 and CDR2: ENHRY and SYGVKD. V was cut by 2 bases and J by 4 bases, with 3 bases left in between. The CDR3 loop is CAISERYEQYF. DNA for the CDR3: TGTGCCATCAGTGAGCGGTACGAGCAGTACTTC.

Regarding this clone: The junction shows a germline mismatch at one end, possibly a read error. This sequence joins TRBV7-7 and TRBJ2-5; tentative D call: TRBD2 (6 bases). There are 16 residues in the CDR3. The germline CDR1 and CDR2 sequences are SSHAT and FNYEAQ (reference sequence). CDR3 region: CASSLGRGVVWETQYF. The CDR3, as DNA: TGTGCTAGCAGCTTAGGGCGCGGGGTAGTGTGGGAGACCCAGTACTTC.